One T cell receptor (beta chain) is described in this entry. The data were obtained in a study of blood T cell repertoires in COVID-19. Germline-derived CDR1 and CDR2 are MNHNY and SVGAGI (reference sequence). V gave up 6 bases and J gave up 4 bases, with 12 bases separating them. The CDR3 contains 14 residues. Profiled with immunoSEQ multiplex PCR; TCRdb holds only in-frame clones, not every one. Of tens of thousands of clones detected, over 70% appear once; the ten largest clones hold about 5%. This rearrangement joins TRBV6-6 to TRBJ2-2; the D gene is possibly TRBD2 (6 bases). This receptor was taken from a human donor in a cohort sampled during active COVID-19. Sequencing used peripheral blood. CDR3 amino acids: CASRARRGTGELFF. CDR3 nucleotide sequence: TGTGCCAGCAGGGCCAGGAGGGGCACCGGGGAGCTGTTTTTT.